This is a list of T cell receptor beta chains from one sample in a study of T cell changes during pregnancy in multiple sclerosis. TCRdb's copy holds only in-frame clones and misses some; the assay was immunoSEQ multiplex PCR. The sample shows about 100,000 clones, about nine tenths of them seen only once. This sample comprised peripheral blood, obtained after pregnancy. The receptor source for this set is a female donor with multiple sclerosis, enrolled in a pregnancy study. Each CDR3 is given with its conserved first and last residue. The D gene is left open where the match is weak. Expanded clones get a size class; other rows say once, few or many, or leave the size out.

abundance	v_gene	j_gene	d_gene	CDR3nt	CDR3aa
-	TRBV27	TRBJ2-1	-	TGTGCCAGCAGTTTAAGGTTCGAGCGCGATGAGCAGTTCTTC	CASSLRFERDEQFF
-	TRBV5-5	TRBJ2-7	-	TGTGCCAGCAGCTTGGTGTCAGGGGCCTACGAGCAGTACTTC	CASSLVSGAYEQYF
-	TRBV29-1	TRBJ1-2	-	TGCAGCGTTGGGGGTGCGGGGGAAAGCTATGGCTACACCTTC	CSVGGAGESYGYTF
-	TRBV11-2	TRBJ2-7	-	TGTGCCAGCAGCTTAGCGGAGCGGAGGAGCTCCTACGAGCAGTACTTC	CASSLAERRSSYEQYF
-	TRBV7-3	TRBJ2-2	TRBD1	TGTGCCAGCAGCTCTCGGACAGGTCAGGGCACCGGGGAGCTGTTTTTT	CASSSRTGQGTGELFF
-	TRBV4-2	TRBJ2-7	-	TGTGCCAGCAGCCTGTCTTTGGAGTCCTACGAGCAGTACTTC	CASSLSLESYEQYF
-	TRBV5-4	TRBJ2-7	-	TGTGCCAGCAGCTTGGCTGAGGATACGCTCGGCGAGCAGTACTTC	CASSLAEDTLGEQYF
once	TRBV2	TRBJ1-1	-	TGTGCCAGCACCGTCTTAAAGAGCACTGAAGCTTTCTTT	CASTVLKSTEAFF
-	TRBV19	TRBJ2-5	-	TGTGCCAGTAGTCGAGCTGCGTACCAAGAGACCCAGTACTTC	CASSRAAYQETQYF
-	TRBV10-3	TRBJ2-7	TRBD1	TGTGCCATCACCGGGACAGGGGGCAGGAACGAGCAGTACTTC	CAITGTGGRNEQYF
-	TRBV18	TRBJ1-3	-	TGTGCCAGCTCACCGACGGGACTCTCTGGAAACACCATATATTTT	CASSPTGLSGNTIYF
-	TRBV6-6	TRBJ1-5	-	TGTGCCAGCAGTTACGAGAGGCAGCCCCAGCATTTT	CASSYERQPQHF
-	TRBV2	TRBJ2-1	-	TGTGCCAGCACCGGGAGCCCCGGGACAGCCACCTACAATGAGCAGTTCTTC	CASTGSPGTATYNEQFF
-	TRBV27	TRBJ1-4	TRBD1	TGTGCCAGCAGTCCGAGGGACAGGGTAAATGAAAAACTGTTTTTT	CASSPRDRVNEKLFF